This T cell receptor (beta chain) was found in a study of blood T cell repertoires in COVID-19. Study-wide context: T cells, B-cell-depleted T cells, or PBMCs provided the cDNA or gDNA that served as material.

The CDR3 contains 18 residues. Germline values: CDR1 MGHRA, CDR2 YSYEKL. Trimming removed 4 bases from V and 4 bases from J; junction bases left unmatched: 13. Libraries were prepared by immunoSEQ multiplex PCR; TCRdb keeps only in-frame clonotypes and omits some of them. The table shows about 480,000 clones, with roughly 89% occurring only once. Seattle's enrolled individuals joined amid active infection and were then monitored longitudinally. The sequencing input was peripheral blood. The chain uses TRBV4-1 and TRBJ2-2; 9 bases are a match to TRBD2. The origin of this receptor is a man younger than 35 with COVID-19, enrolled during active disease. The CDR3 sequence is CASSRDRDLAGITGELFF. The CDR3 DNA follows: TGCGCCAGCAGCCGGGACAGAGATCTAGCGGGGATCACCGGGGAGCTGTTTTTT.